The TCR beta chain described here comes from a study of CD8+ T cells in alopecia areata. Study-level findings and limits: Among patients, TCR sharing was less clear than in mice, a difference possibly due in part to HLA diversity in the patient population. Affected scalp, especially in alopecia totalis/universalis, had a higher clonality than normal scalp did.

Once RNA had been extracted, it was reverse transcribed into cDNA to act as the sequencing template. Sequencing used immunoSEQ multiplex PCR; TCRdb keeps in-frame clones, though not all of them. The table lists a few hundred thousand clones, roughly two thirds of them singletons. This CDR3 is 12 amino acids long. Germline V CDR1 and CDR2: LGHNA, YNFKEQ. Between the trimmed V and J ends, which lost 4 bases and 8 bases, there was a span of 11 bases. This clone was detected only a few times. The antigen remains unidentified. Those with alopecia areata gave lesional scalp punch biopsies and peripheral blood. Sorted populations comprised CD4+ and CD8+ T cells obtained from PBMCs.

V is TRBV4-2 and J is TRBJ1-2; D is unresolved. Sequences were derived from CD4+ T cells sorted from blood, sampled at week 0. This clonotype originated in a human donor with alopecia areata. The CDR3 bases are TGTGCCAGCAGCCGAGCAGCCGGGGGCTACACCTTC. This translates into CASSRAAGGYTF.